The 21 T cell receptor beta chains below all came from one sample that was sequenced in a study of blood T cell repertoires in COVID-19. The method was immunoSEQ multiplex PCR; TCRdb's version includes in-frame clones alone and lacks a portion of them. This table has hundreds of thousands of clones, about 88% appearing once. Sequencing used PBMCs or T cells enriched from blood (not recorded which). The receptors here all came from a man between 60 and 70 years old who had recovered from COVID-19.

The chain uses TRBV5-1 and TRBJ2-1, with 11 bases fitting TRBD2. Unmatched junction bases numbered 9, after V lost 4 bases and J lost 9 bases. Germline V CDR1 and CDR2: SGHRS, YFSETQ. This CDR3 has 15 residues. The CDR3 sequence: CASSLTSGSVSEQFF. DNA of the CDR3: TGCGCCAGCAGCCTCACTAGCGGGAGTGTTTCTGAGCAGTTCTTC.

The chain joins TRBV24-1 to TRBJ1-5; a weak D match, TRBD1 (5 bases). Germline V gene sequence: CDR1 KGHDR, CDR2 SFDVKD. V shed 7 bases and J shed 0 bases, with 12 bases lying between them. The CDR3 is made up of 15 amino acids. The CDR3 spells CATSQSGTSNQPQHF. The CDR3 bases are TGTGCCACCAGCCAGAGCGGGACTAGCAATCAGCCCCAGCATTTT.

This clone has only one observation. This CDR3 is also generated by other DNA sequences in the sample. The genes are TRBV9 and TRBJ1-2, with a weak D call TRBD1 (6 bases). Trimming cost V 4 bases and J 1 base, with 11 bases left between them. CDR1 is SGDLS, CDR2 YYNGEE, per germline. This CDR3 has 14 amino acids. The DNA for the CDR3 is TGTGCCAGCAGCCCCTCCAGGGGTAACTATGGCTACACCTTC. Translated: CASSPSRGNYGYTF. Combining the CDR3 with reference TRBV9 and TRBJ1-2 gives the whole variable domain DSGVTQTPKHLITATGQRVTLRCSPRSGDLSVYWYQQSLDQGLQFLIQYYNGEERAKGNILERFSAQQFPDLHSELNLSSLELGDSALYFCASSPSRGNYGYTFGSGTRLTVV.

This clone came up once. V usage is TRBV20-1 and J usage is TRBJ1-3; D may be TRBD1 (6 bases). V lost 3 bases, J lost 10 bases, and 25 bases lay in between. CDR1 and CDR2 from the germline V gene are DFQATT and SNEGSKA (reference sequence). This CDR3 has 16 amino acids. The CDR3 DNA follows: TGCAGTGCTAGTGGGGCCGAACAGGGCGCTTCAAGGACCATATATTTT. Translation gives CSASGAEQGASRTIYF.

The chain links TRBV5-5 to TRBJ2-3, with a tentative D call TRBD1 (6 bases). CDR1 is SGHKS, CDR2 YYEKEE, per germline (reference sequence). V was cut by 3 bases and J by 8 bases, with 13 bases left in between. There are 13 residues in the CDR3. CDR3 residues: CASSWKQDSTQYF. In DNA form, the CDR3 reads TGTGCCAGCAGCTGGAAACAGGACAGTACGCAGTATTTT. The full variable domain, its missing parts supplied by reference TRBV5-5 and TRBJ2-3, is DAGVTQSPTHLIKTRGQQVTLRCSPISGHKSVSWYQQVLGQGPQFIFQYYEKEERGRGNFPDRFSARQFPNYSSELNVNALLLGDSALYLCASSWKQDSTQYFGPGTRLTVL.

V is TRBV14 and J is TRBJ2-1; 10 positions match TRBD2. The CDR3 totals 18 residues. The V gene's germline CDR1 is SGHDN and CDR2 FVKESK. Trimming took 0 bases from V and 1 from J; bases not matched to a gene: 6. CDR3 sequence (DNA): TGTGCCAGCAGCCAAGATGGCCTAGCGGGAGTGTCCTACAATGAGCAGTTCTTC. Its translation is CASSQDGLAGVSYNEQFF.

A word on this clone: This sample includes further DNA sequences coding for the same CDR3. The V gene is TRBV6-5, the J gene TRBJ1-2; the match to TRBD1 covers 7 bases. This CDR3 region has 14 residues. After removal of 3 bases from V and 5 bases from J, the junction contained 6 bases not matched to a gene. Germline V CDR1 and CDR2: MNHEY, SVGAGI. CDR3 bases: TGTGCCAGCAGTTATGGCAGGGGGTCATATGGCTACACCTTC. Translation gives CASSYGRGSYGYTF.

V is TRBV5-1 and J is TRBJ1-2, with D perhaps matching TRBD1 (5 bases). V gave up 4 bases and J gave up 5 bases, with 27 bases separating them. The CDR3 contains 18 residues. CDR1 and CDR2 from the germline V gene are SGHRS and YFSETQ. For the CDR3, the DNA is TGCGCCAGCAGCCCGCCTGGGGGGTGGGATGGTTTACTGTATGGCTACACCTTC. Its protein product is CASSPPGGWDGLLYGYTF.

This rearrangement joins TRBV30 to TRBJ2-1, with 11 bases matching TRBD2. The J segment lost 9 bases and the V segment lost 4 bases, leaving 14 bases of the junction unmatched. The CDR3 contains 16 residues. In germline, CDR1 is GTSNPN, CDR2 SVGIG (reference sequence). CDR3 in DNA: TGTGCCTGGACCCGGGGCCTAACTAGCGGGAGTATTGAGCAGTTCTTC. Its translation is CAWTRGLTSGSIEQFF.

This rearrangement joins TRBV27 to TRBJ2-7, with D perhaps matching TRBD2 (5 bases). The germline gives CDR1 MNHEY, CDR2 SMNVEV (reference sequence). The CDR3 has 13 residues. Trimming removed 5 bases at V and 3 bases at J, with 11 bases between. The CDR3 is CASSASGYYEQYF. The CDR3 nucleotides are TGTGCCAGCAGTGCGAGCGGATACTACGAGCAGTACTTC.

CDR3 nucleotide sequence: TGTGCCAGCAGTTTATACTTGAACACCGGGGAGCTGTTTTTT. Encoded protein: CASSLYLNTGELFF. The chain couples TRBV27 to TRBJ2-2; D uncertain. The length of the CDR3 is 14 residues. From germline, CDR1 is MNHEY and CDR2 SMNVEV (reference sequence). Trimming removed 1 base from V and 1 base from J, with 4 bases in between.

CDR3 DNA sequence: TGTGCCAGCAGCTTATCCAGTACCACGGACAGGAGAGCTTTCTTT. Protein sequence: CASSLSSTTDRRAFF. The V gene is TRBV7-9, the J gene TRBJ1-1; 7 bases map to TRBD1. V trimming: 2 bases; J trimming: 10 bases; junction bases outside the gene matches: 13. The CDR3 extends over 15 amino acids. Germline CDR1 SEHNR, CDR2 FQNEAQ (reference sequence). Based on the CDR3 plus reference TRBV7-9 and TRBJ1-1, the full variable domain is DTGVSQNPRHKITKRGQNVTFRCDPISEHNRLYWYRQTLGQGPEFLTYFQNEAQLEKSRLLSDRFSAERPKGSFSTLEIQRTEQGDSAMYLCASSLSSTTDRRAFFGQGTRLTVV.

The rearrangement uses TRBV4-1 and TRBJ1-2, with 7 bases lining up with TRBD1. Looked up from germline, CDR1 is MGHRA and CDR2 is YSYEKL. CDR3 length: 14 residues. V lost 4 bases and J lost 4; bases outside the gene matches: 6. The CDR3 DNA reads as TGCGCCAGCAGCCCCGAGGGACAGTTCTATGGCTACACCTTC. Encoded protein: CASSPEGQFYGYTF.

The chain uses TRBV19 and TRBJ2-2; 8 positions agree with TRBD2. From germline, CDR1 is LNHDA and CDR2 SQIVND (reference sequence). CDR3 length equals 15 residues. Trimming removed 6 bases from V and 0 bases from J; junction bases left unmatched: 3. In nucleotides, the CDR3 is TGTGCCAGTAGCCGTAGCGGGACGAACACCGGGGAGCTGTTTTTT. Its protein product is CASSRSGTNTGELFF.

The rearrangement links TRBV6-5 to TRBJ2-7; possible D gene TRBD2, 6 bases. The CDR3 contains 13 residues. V gave up 6 bases and J gave up 5 bases, with 14 bases separating them. CDR1 MNHEY and CDR2 SVGAGI come from the germline V gene. The CDR3 protein is CASRAGNSDEQYF. CDR3 nucleotides: TGTGCCAGCAGGGCGGGGAACTCAGACGAGCAGTACTTC.

This chain connects TRBV9 to TRBJ2-1; 7 nucleotides agree with TRBD2. CDR3 length: 14 amino acids. Germline-derived CDR1 and CDR2 are SGDLS and YYNGEE. Germline trimming cut 2 bases from V and 7 bases from J; bases unmatched to any gene: 6. The CDR3 DNA is TGTGCCAGCAGCGTTGTGGGAGGGCCGAATGAGCAGTTCTTC. It codes for CASSVVGGPNEQFF.

The V gene is TRBV6-5, the J gene TRBJ1-1; 11 bases are shared with TRBD1. CDR1 and CDR2 from the germline V gene are MNHEY and SVGAGI. V dropped 6 bases and J dropped 10; count of bases not matched to a gene: 7. The CDR3 totals 13 residues. CDR3 region: CASRPGQGVRAFF. The CDR3 DNA reads TGTGCCAGCAGGCCGGGACAGGGGGTTCGAGCTTTCTTT.

This clone was seen a single time. The chain joins TRBV4-2 to TRBJ1-4; 11 positions match TRBD1. V lost 2 bases to trimming and J lost 5 bases; unmatched junction nucleotides: 1. This CDR3 is built from 15 residues. Germline V CDR1 and CDR2: LGHNA, YNFKEQ. The CDR3 sequence is CASSQRDRGNEKLFF. DNA for the CDR3: TGTGCCAGCAGCCAAAGGGACAGGGGGAATGAAAAACTGTTTTTT.

The chain recombines TRBV9 with TRBJ1-2, with 9 bases fitting TRBD1. Germline loops: CDR1 SGDLS, CDR2 YYNGEE. The CDR3 has 16 amino acids. V trimming: 6 bases; J trimming: 7 bases; junction bases outside the gene matches: 16. CDR3 in DNA: TGTGCCAGCACTAAAGGGGGGGGACAGGGCGTCGGTGGCTACACCTTC. It translates to CASTKGGGQGVGGYTF.

The V gene is TRBV6-2 or TRBV6-3, the J gene TRBJ2-7, with 10 bases that match TRBD2. The germline V gene encodes CDR1 MNHEY and CDR2 SVGEGT. This CDR3 has 17 residues. Trimming removed 7 bases from V and 5 bases from J; junction bases left unmatched: 17. The DNA of the CDR3 is TGTGCCAGCACCCCCCCTCTAGCGGGGGATCGGTTGGACGAGCAGTACTTC. Its translation: CASTPPLAGDRLDEQYF.

The chain carries TRBV4-2 and TRBJ2-3; TRBD2 matches at 8 bases. V lost 5 bases, J lost 0 bases, and 10 bases stayed unmatched. This CDR3 is 17 amino acids long. From germline, CDR1 is LGHNA and CDR2 YNFKEQ. Written as DNA, the CDR3 is TGTGCCAGCAGCTCTCCGGGACTAGTTTCTAGCACAGATACGCAGTATTTT. Translating gives CASSSPGLVSSTDTQYF.